This entry features one TCR beta chain sequence. This entry belongs to a study of T cell changes during pregnancy in multiple sclerosis. The data were produced by immunoSEQ multiplex PCR, yet TCRdb's version contains in-frame clones alone and is incomplete. This table has tens of thousands of clones, 90% appearing once. The sequence was collected from a female donor with multiple sclerosis, enrolled in a pregnancy study. Sequencing was performed on CD8+ T cells from peripheral blood mononuclear cells, taken after pregnancy.

The CDR3 sequence: CASSGRTGTNEKLFF. The CDR3 bases are TGTGCCAGCAGCGGTCGGACAGGGACTAATGAAAAACTGTTTTTT. This chain uses TRBV7-9 with TRBJ1-4, with 8 bases identical to TRBD1. J gave up 2 bases and V 5 bases, and 4 bases lay outside the gene matches. The CDR3 has 15 amino acids. Germline V gene data show CDR1 as SEHNR and CDR2 as FQNEAQ (reference sequence). Together with reference TRBV7-9 and TRBJ1-4, the CDR3 gives the full variable domain: DTGVSQNPRHKITKRGQNVTFRCDPISEHNRLYWYRQTLGQGPEFLTYFQNEAQLEKSRLLSDRFSAERPKGSFSTLEIQRTEQGDSAMYLCASSGRTGTNEKLFFGSGTQLSVL.